What follows are 3 T cell receptor beta chains derived from one specimen sequenced in a study of T cells in Graves' hyperthyroidism and ophthalmopathy. RNA transcripts served as the template for amplifying TCR beta CDR3 regions. The HTBI primer set served for first-round RT-PCR of the TCR CDR3. TCRdb re-derived calls from the multiplex PCR reads in MiXCR, one entry per CDR3 protein. The sample consists of roughly 300,000 distinct CDR3 sequences, 20% to 25% of them appearing once. The sample was blood. The receptors come from a woman aged 45-59 years with Graves' hyperthyroidism.

Turning to this clonotype: A much more abundant neighbour one base away suggests this may be a read error. The chain couples TRBV30 to TRBJ2-7; 9 nucleotides line up with TRBD1. Germline-derived CDR1 and CDR2 are GTSNPN and SVGIG (reference sequence). CDR3 length equals 15 residues. As DNA, the CDR3 is TGTGCCTGGAGTGATCAGACAGGGGGGATTAACGAGCGGTACTTC. As protein: CAWSDQTGGINERYF.

This clonotype was observed at least ten times. The rearrangement links TRBV28 to TRBJ2-4; D is possibly TRBD1 or TRBD2 (5 bases each). This CDR3 spans 15 amino acids. Trimming removed 6 bases from V and 7 bases from J, with 19 bases in between. CDR1 MDHEN and CDR2 SYDVKM come from the germline V gene. CDR3 protein: CASRSHGATWNIQYF. The CDR3 DNA sequence: TGTGCCAGCAGGAGCCACGGGGCCACCTGGAACATTCAGTACTTC.

This clonotype was seen at least ten times. This CDR3 is CASSSIAGGKAEQFF. CDR3 DNA: TGTGCCAGCAGTAGCATAGCGGGGGGGAAAGCGGAGCAGTTCTTC. The V gene is TRBV11-2, the J gene TRBJ2-1, with 11 bases identical to TRBD2. The CDR3 is 15 amino acids. Germline V gene sequence: CDR1 SGHAT, CDR2 FQNNGV. V was pared by 6 bases and J by 10 bases, with 11 bases of the junction left unmatched.